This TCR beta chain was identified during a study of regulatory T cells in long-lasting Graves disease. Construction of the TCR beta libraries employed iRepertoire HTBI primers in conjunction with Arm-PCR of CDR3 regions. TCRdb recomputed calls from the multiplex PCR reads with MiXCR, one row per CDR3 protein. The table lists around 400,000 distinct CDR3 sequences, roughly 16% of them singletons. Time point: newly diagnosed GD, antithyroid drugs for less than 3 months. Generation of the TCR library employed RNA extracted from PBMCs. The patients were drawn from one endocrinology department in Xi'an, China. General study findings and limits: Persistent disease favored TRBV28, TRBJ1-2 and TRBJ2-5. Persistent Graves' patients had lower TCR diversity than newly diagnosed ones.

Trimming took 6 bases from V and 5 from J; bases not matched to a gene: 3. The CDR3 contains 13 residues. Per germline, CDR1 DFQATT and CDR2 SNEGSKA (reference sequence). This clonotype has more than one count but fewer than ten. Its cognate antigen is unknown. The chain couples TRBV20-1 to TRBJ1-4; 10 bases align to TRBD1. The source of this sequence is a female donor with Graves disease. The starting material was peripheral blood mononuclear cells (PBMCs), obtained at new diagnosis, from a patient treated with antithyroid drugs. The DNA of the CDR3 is TGCAGTGCGGGGGACAGGGGCAATGAAAAACTGTTTTTT. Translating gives CSAGDRGNEKLFF.